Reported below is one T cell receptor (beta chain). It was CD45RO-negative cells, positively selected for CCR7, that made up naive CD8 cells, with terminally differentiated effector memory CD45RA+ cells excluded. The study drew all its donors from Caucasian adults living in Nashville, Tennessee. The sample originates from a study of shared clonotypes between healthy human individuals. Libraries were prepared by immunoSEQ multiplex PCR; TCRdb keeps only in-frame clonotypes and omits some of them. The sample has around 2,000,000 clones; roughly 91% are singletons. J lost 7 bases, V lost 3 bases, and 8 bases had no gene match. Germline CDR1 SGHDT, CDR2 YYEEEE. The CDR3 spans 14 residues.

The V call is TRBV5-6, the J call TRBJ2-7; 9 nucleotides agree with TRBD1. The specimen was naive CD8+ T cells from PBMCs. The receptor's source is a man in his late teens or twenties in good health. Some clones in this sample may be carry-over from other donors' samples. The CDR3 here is CASSYRDREFEQYF. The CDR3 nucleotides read TGTGCCAGCAGCTACCGGGACAGGGAATTTGAGCAGTACTTC.